This T cell receptor (beta chain) was recovered during a study of cytomegalovirus exposure and HLA in healthy donors. Study results and caveats: Rarity characterized most TCR sequences, yet some public TCRs appeared in many donors. In an earlier analysis, productive rearrangement rates for most beta V segments clustered near 87% or 30%. The study designated 150 to 200 TCR beta chains cytomegalovirus-associated.

PCR employed 60 Vbeta and 13 Jbeta primers. Authors' data handling: In a later analysis, of some 80 million unique beta chains, 9 million to 11 million appeared in at least two donors. Clones were read by immunoSEQ multiplex PCR, and TCRdb kept only the in-frame ones, dropping some. That table is the source of V, J and clone size, and D and trimming were worked out from the DNA. The sample yields around 150,000 clones, 68% seen once. This clone occurred once. Antigen specificity is unknown. The sequence was obtained from a man aged 50 or older in good health and CMV-seronegative. The sample was PBMCs.

The CDR3 reads CASSLHVGNTQYF. The DNA of the CDR3 is TGTGCCAGCAGCTTACACGTGGGCAATACGCAGTATTTT. This sequence joins TRBV7-8 and TRBJ2-3, with D unresolved. V shed 2 bases and J shed 7 bases, with 10 bases lying between them. This CDR3 contains 13 residues. Germline assignment: CDR1 SGHVS and CDR2 FQNEAQ.